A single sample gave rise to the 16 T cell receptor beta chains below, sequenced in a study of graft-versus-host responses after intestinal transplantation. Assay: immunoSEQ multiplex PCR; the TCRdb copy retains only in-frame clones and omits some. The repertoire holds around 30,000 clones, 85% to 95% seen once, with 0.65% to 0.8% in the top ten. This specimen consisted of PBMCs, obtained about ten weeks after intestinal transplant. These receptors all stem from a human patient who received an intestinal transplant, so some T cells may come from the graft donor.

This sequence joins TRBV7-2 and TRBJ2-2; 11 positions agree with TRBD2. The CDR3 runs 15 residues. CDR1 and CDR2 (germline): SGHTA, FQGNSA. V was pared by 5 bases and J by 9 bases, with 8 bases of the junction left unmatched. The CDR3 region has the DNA TGTGCCAGCAGCGTGTCAACTAGCGGGGGCCGGGAGCTGTTTTTT. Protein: CASSVSTSGGRELFF.

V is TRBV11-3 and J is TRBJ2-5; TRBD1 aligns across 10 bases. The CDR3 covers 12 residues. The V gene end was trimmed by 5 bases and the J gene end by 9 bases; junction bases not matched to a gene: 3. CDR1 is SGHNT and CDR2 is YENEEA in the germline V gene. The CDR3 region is CASSADRGPQYF. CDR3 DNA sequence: TGTGCCAGCAGCGCAGACAGGGGGCCCCAGTACTTC.

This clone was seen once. CDR3 coding DNA: TGTGCCAGCAGTGATGGGGTAACTACCTCACCCCTCCACTTT. Amino acid sequence: CASSDGVTTSPLHF. The chain joins TRBV2 to TRBJ1-6; D remains ambiguous. Germline V gene lookup returns CDR1 SNHLY and CDR2 FYNNEI. The CDR3 spans 14 residues. V was shortened by 3 bases and J by 10 bases, with 13 bases between the two germline ends.

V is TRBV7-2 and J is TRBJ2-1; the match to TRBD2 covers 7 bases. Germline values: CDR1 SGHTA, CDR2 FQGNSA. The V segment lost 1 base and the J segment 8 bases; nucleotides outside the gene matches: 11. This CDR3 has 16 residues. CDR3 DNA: TGTGCCAGCAGCTTAGTCTGGACTAGTTTAATCCATGAGCAGTTCTTC. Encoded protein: CASSLVWTSLIHEQFF. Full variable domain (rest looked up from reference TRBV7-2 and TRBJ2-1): GAGVSQSPSNKVTEKGKDVELRCDPISGHTALYWYRQSLGQGLEFLIYFQGNSAPDKSGLPSDRFSAERTGGSVSTLTIQRTQQEDSAVYLCASSLVWTSLIHEQFFGPGTRLTVL.

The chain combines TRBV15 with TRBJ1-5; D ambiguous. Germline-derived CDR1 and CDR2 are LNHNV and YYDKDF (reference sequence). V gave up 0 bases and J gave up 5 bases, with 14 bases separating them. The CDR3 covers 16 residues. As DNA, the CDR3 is TGTGCCACCAGCAGAGATCAAAGGGAAGGGTATCAGCCCCAGCATTTT. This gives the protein CATSRDQREGYQPQHF. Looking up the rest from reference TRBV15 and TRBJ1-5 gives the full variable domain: DAMVIQNPRYQVTQFGKPVTLSCSQTLNHNVMYWYQQKSSQAPKLLFHYYDKDFNNEADTPDNFQSRRPNTSFCFLDIRSPGLGDTAMYLCATSRDQREGYQPQHFGDGTRLSIL.

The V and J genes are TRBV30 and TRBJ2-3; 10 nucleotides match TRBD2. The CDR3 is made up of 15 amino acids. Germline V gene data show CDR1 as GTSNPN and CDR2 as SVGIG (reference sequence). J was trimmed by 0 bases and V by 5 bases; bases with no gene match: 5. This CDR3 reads CAWGASGSSTDTQYF. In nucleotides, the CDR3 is TGTGCCTGGGGCGCTAGCGGGAGTAGCACAGATACGCAGTATTTT.

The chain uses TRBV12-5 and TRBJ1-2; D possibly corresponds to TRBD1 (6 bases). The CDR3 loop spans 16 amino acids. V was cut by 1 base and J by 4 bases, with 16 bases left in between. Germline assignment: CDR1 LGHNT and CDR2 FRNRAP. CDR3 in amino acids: CASGLASRDISYGYTF. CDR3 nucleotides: TGTGCTAGTGGTTTGGCCTCCCGGGACATTAGCTATGGCTACACCTTC.

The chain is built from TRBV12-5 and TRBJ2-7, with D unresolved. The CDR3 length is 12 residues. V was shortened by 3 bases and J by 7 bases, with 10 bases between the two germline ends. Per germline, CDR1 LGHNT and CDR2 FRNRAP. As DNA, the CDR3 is TGTGCTAGTGGTTTCTTTCCGTCAGAGCAGTACTTC. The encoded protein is CASGFFPSEQYF.

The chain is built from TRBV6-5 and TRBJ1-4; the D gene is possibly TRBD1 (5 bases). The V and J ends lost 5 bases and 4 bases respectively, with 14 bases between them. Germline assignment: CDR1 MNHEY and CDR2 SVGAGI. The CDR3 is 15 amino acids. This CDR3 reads CASSPTGRGNEKLFF. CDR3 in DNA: TGTGCCAGCAGTCCAACGGGACGGGGTAATGAAAAACTGTTTTTT.

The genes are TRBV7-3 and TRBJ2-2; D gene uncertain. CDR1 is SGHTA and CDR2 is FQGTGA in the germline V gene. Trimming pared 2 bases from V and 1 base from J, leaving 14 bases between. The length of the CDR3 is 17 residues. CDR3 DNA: TGTGCCAGCAGCTTATTCCCTCGACCGGAGAACACCGGGGAGCTGTTTTTT. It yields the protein CASSLFPRPENTGELFF. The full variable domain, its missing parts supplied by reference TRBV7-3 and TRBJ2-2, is GAGVSQTPSNKVTEKGKYVELRCDPISGHTALYWYRQSLGQGPEFLIYFQGTGAADDSGLPNDRFFAVRPEGSVSTLKIQRTERGDSAVYLCASSLFPRPENTGELFFGEGSRLTVL.

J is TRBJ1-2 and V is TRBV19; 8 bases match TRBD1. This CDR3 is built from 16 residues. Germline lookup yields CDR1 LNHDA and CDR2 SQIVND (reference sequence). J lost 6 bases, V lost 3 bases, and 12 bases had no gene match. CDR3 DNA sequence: TGTGCCAGTAGTATTGCCCAGGGGGCTGTGGTGGATGGCTACACCTTC. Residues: CASSIAQGAVVDGYTF.

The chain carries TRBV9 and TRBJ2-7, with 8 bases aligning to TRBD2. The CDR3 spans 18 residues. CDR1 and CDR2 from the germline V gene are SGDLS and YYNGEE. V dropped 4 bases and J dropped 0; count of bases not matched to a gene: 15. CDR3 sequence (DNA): TGTGCCAGCAGCCCTCGAGGAGCGGGGGCCTCTAACTCCTACGAGCAGTACTTC. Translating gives CASSPRGAGASNSYEQYF.

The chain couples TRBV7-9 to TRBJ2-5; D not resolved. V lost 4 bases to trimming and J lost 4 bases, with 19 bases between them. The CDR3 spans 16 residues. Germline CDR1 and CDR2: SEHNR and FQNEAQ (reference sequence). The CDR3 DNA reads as TGTGCCAGCAGCTCAGTTAGGGTCGTGTCATCAGAGACCCAGTACTTC. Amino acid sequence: CASSSVRVVSSETQYF.

Written as DNA, the CDR3 is TGCAGCGTTGAAGACAACTACGAGCAGTACTTC. This sequence encodes CSVEDNYEQYF. The chain employs TRBV29-1 and TRBJ2-7; no definite D call. Germline loops: CDR1 SQVTM, CDR2 ANQGSEA. The CDR3 runs to 11 residues. V was pared by 0 bases and J by 3 bases, with 3 bases between.

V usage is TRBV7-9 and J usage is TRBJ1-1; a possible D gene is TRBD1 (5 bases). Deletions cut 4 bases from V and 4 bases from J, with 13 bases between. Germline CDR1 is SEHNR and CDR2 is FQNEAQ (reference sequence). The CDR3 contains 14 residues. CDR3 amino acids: CASSWGGLGTEAFF. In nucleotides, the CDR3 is TGTGCCAGCAGCTGGGGGGGACTCGGCACTGAAGCTTTCTTT.

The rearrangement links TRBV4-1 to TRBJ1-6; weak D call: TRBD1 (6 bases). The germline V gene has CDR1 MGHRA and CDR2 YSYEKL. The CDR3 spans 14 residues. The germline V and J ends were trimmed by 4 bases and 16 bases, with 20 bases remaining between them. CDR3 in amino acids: CASSPQADRLLLHF. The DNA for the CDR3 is TGCGCCAGCAGCCCCCAGGCCGACAGGCTCTTGCTCCACTTT.